What follows is one T cell receptor (beta chain) and its context. The data are from a study of blood T cell repertoires in COVID-19. It was within 2 weeks before study entry that exposed participants met a COVID-19 case. The CDR3 is 13 amino acids. Trimming pared 4 bases from V and 0 bases from J, leaving 6 bases between. Germline V gives CDR1 KGHSH, CDR2 LQKENI. Original processing notes: Amplifying reference gene primers gave estimates of nucleated cell counts. Produced via immunoSEQ multiplex PCR; TCRdb's table is partial and in-frame only. V, J and clone size reflect that table, while D and trimming were determined from the DNA. The sample contains about 220,000 clones, roughly 90% of which appear only once.

The V call is TRBV18, the J call TRBJ1-1; D is undetermined. Sequencing was performed on PBMCs or T cells enriched from blood (not recorded which). The TCR sequence derives from a man aged 25 to 40 who had been exposed to COVID-19. The CDR3 DNA follows: TGTGCCAGCTCACTGTTAGTGAACACTGAAGCTTTCTTT. Protein product: CASSLLVNTEAFF.